A selection of T cell receptor beta chains follows, all from one sample in a study of identical twins. TCRdb analysed the 5' RACE reads with MiXCR anew, one entry per CDR3 protein. The data hold approximately 600,000 distinct CDR3 sequences, with 9% to 10% observed a single time. These data also featured in a second study, about yellow fever vaccine responses in identical twins.

The specimen sequenced was PBMCs. These receptors all come from a woman between 18 and 29 years old in good health. Each CDR3 is given with its conserved first and last residue. The D gene is left open where the match is weak. Clone size is shown for a subset of rows, as once, few, many or a class of expanded clone.

size: NA
J: TRBJ2-3
V: TRBV7-9
D: NA
DNA: TGTGCCAGCAACCAACAAGTAGAGGCAGATACGCAGTATTTT
CDR3: CASNQQVEADTQYF

size: NA
J: TRBJ2-1
V: TRBV20-1
D: TRBD2
DNA: TGCAGTGCGCCCAGCCGCGGGGGGGCCAGATACAATGAGCAGTTCTTC
CDR3: CSAPSRGGARYNEQFF

size: few
J: TRBJ2-2
V: TRBV7-2
D: TRBD1
DNA: TGTGCCAGCAGCACCAGACAGGGGGTCACCGGGGAGCTGTTTTTT
CDR3: CASSTRQGVTGELFF

size: few
J: TRBJ2-7
V: TRBV6-5
D: NA
DNA: TGTGCCAGCAGTTACTCGGGGACTTCAGCAGGGGAGCAGTACTTC
CDR3: CASSYSGTSAGEQYF

size: NA
J: TRBJ2-7
V: TRBV29-1
D: NA
DNA: TGCAGCGTTGGGGCGGGAACCTACGAGCAGTACTTC
CDR3: CSVGAGTYEQYF

size: NA
J: TRBJ2-4
V: TRBV12-3/TRBV12-4
D: TRBD1
DNA: TGTGCCAGCAGTTTCGAACAGGGGAGCGAGAAAAACATTCAGTACTTC
CDR3: CASSFEQGSEKNIQYF

size: many
J: TRBJ1-1
V: TRBV5-1
D: NA
DNA: TGCGCCAGCAGCTCTCCAGGGTTTACTGAAGCTTTCTTT
CDR3: CASSSPGFTEAFF

size: few
J: TRBJ2-2
V: TRBV7-6
D: NA
DNA: TGTGCCAGCAGCCCCACGACCACCGGGGAGCTGTTTTTT
CDR3: CASSPTTTGELFF

size: many
J: TRBJ2-1
V: TRBV11-2
D: TRBD1
DNA: TGTGCCAGCAGCTTGAACACCGGGACAGGAAACAATGAGCAGTTCTTC
CDR3: CASSLNTGTGNNEQFF

size: few
J: TRBJ2-5
V: TRBV6-4
D: NA
DNA: TGTGCCAGCAGTGGGTCGCGGTTGGAGACCCAGTACTTC
CDR3: CASSGSRLETQYF

size: few
J: TRBJ2-3
V: TRBV24-1
D: TRBD1
DNA: TGTGCCACCAGTGATTCAAGACCGGGACAGGTTGGGGATACGCAGTATTTT
CDR3: CATSDSRPGQVGDTQYF

size: few
J: TRBJ2-7
V: TRBV11-2
D: NA
DNA: TGTGCCAGCAGCCTGCTGGGGGGACTCCTGAGCTCCTACGAGCAGTACTTC
CDR3: CASSLLGGLLSSYEQYF

size: NA
J: TRBJ2-3
V: TRBV5-1
D: NA
DNA: TGCGCCAGCAGCCTGGCCACAGTTACGCAGTATTTT
CDR3: CASSLATVTQYF

size: few
J: TRBJ2-7
V: TRBV7-8
D: NA
DNA: TGTGCCAGCAGCTTAGTCTTCGGGCAGGACTACGAGCAGTACTTC
CDR3: CASSLVFGQDYEQYF

size: few
J: TRBJ2-1
V: TRBV5-6
D: TRBD1
DNA: TGTGCCAGCAGCTTTGGGACAGGGGGCGGGAATGAGCAGTTCTTC
CDR3: CASSFGTGGGNEQFF

size: few
J: TRBJ1-1
V: TRBV28
D: NA
DNA: TGTGCCAGCAGCCCTTGGGGGGACACTGAAGCTTTCTTT
CDR3: CASSPWGDTEAFF

size: NA
J: TRBJ2-5
V: TRBV7-2
D: NA
DNA: TGTGCCAGCAGCTTAAGTCGGGAACAGCGCCAAGAGACCCAGTACTTC
CDR3: CASSLSREQRQETQYF

size: NA
J: TRBJ2-6
V: TRBV3-1
D: TRBD1
DNA: TGTGCCAGCAGCAGAGTCGACAGGGTCGTTTCTGGGGCCAACGTCCTGACTTTC
CDR3: CASSRVDRVVSGANVLTF

size: NA
J: TRBJ2-1
V: TRBV28
D: TRBD2
DNA: TGTGCCAGCAGTAAAACTAGCGGGGCATCGGACGAGCAGTTCTTC
CDR3: CASSKTSGASDEQFF

size: many
J: TRBJ2-6
V: TRBV2
D: TRBD2
DNA: TGTGCCAGCAGTGTTCTAGCGGGAGCTGGGGCCAACGTCCTGACTTTC
CDR3: CASSVLAGAGANVLTF

size: NA
J: TRBJ2-5
V: TRBV6-1
D: NA
DNA: TGTGCCAGCAGTGAAGGGGCGGGACACCAAGAGACCCAGTACTTC
CDR3: CASSEGAGHQETQYF

size: NA
J: TRBJ2-3
V: TRBV7-2
D: TRBD1
DNA: TGTGCCAGCAGCTTTTGGACAGGGGGGTCAGATACGCAGTATTTT
CDR3: CASSFWTGGSDTQYF

size: NA
J: TRBJ2-1
V: TRBV12-3/TRBV12-4
D: NA
DNA: TGTGCCAGCAGCGGGGGAACGTACTACAATGAGCAGTTCTTC
CDR3: CASSGGTYYNEQFF

size: NA
J: TRBJ2-2
V: TRBV6-5
D: TRBD1
DNA: TGTGCCAGCAGTTACACAGGGGGGAACACCGGGGAGCTGTTTTTT
CDR3: CASSYTGGNTGELFF

size: few
J: TRBJ2-5
V: TRBV4-1
D: NA
DNA: TGCGCCAGCAGCCAAGTTACCGGGACAGAGACCCAGTACTTC
CDR3: CASSQVTGTETQYF

size: many
J: TRBJ2-1
V: TRBV29-1
D: TRBD2
DNA: TGCAGCGTGGCCGGGAGGGCCTTCTACAATGAGCAGTTCTTC
CDR3: CSVAGRAFYNEQFF

size: many
J: TRBJ2-3
V: TRBV28
D: TRBD1
DNA: TGTGCCAGCAGTTTATCCCTTGCGGGACAGGGAGACACAGATACGCAGTATTTT
CDR3: CASSLSLAGQGDTDTQYF

size: NA
J: TRBJ2-7
V: TRBV28
D: NA
DNA: TGTGCCAGCAGTGGCGCTTTCGGGGCCTCCTACGAGCAGTACTTC
CDR3: CASSGAFGASYEQYF

size: NA
J: TRBJ2-7
V: TRBV20-1
D: TRBD2
DNA: TGCAGTGCTAGATCCCCTTCTAGCGGACACTCCTACGAGCAGTACTTC
CDR3: CSARSPSSGHSYEQYF

size: NA
J: TRBJ2-5
V: TRBV9
D: NA
DNA: TGTGCCAGCAGCGAACCGGGAGAAGAAGGGACCCAGTACTTC
CDR3: CASSEPGEEGTQYF

size: few
J: TRBJ2-3
V: TRBV20-1
D: TRBD2
DNA: TGCAGTGCCCTGGGACTAGCGGGCACAGATACGCAGTATTTT
CDR3: CSALGLAGTDTQYF

size: once
J: TRBJ2-7
V: TRBV20-1
D: NA
DNA: TGCAGTGCTAGGCCCGGAAGCGGTCACTACGAGCAGTACTTC
CDR3: CSARPGSGHYEQYF

size: NA
J: TRBJ2-2
V: TRBV30
D: NA
DNA: TGTGCCTGGCAGGGGCCTCACACCGGGGAGCTGTTTTTT
CDR3: CAWQGPHTGELFF

size: many
J: TRBJ2-3
V: TRBV7-3
D: NA
DNA: TGTGCCAGCAGTCCGCTCACTTTTAGCACAGATACGCAGTATTTT
CDR3: CASSPLTFSTDTQYF

size: NA
J: TRBJ2-2
V: TRBV4-1
D: NA
DNA: TGCGCCAGCAGCCGGGTGGCGGGCGCGAACACCGGGGAGCTGTTTTTT
CDR3: CASSRVAGANTGELFF

size: NA
J: TRBJ1-1
V: TRBV5-1
D: NA
DNA: TGCGCCAGCAGTCCGAACCCCGGGGGAACTGAAGCTTTCTTT
CDR3: CASSPNPGGTEAFF

size: few
J: TRBJ2-2
V: TRBV15
D: TRBD2
DNA: TGTGCCACCAGCAGAGATCCTAGCGGGGGCCGGGAGCTGTTTTTT
CDR3: CATSRDPSGGRELFF

size: few
J: TRBJ2-5
V: TRBV12-5
D: NA
DNA: TGTGCTAGTGGCACCACCAAACAAGAGACCCAGTACTTC
CDR3: CASGTTKQETQYF

size: NA
J: TRBJ2-7
V: TRBV5-1
D: TRBD1
DNA: TGCGCCAGCAGCTCAAACCTCCGACAGGGGGTGGGCGAGCAGTACTTC
CDR3: CASSSNLRQGVGEQYF

size: few
J: TRBJ2-2
V: TRBV6-1
D: TRBD1
DNA: TGTGCCAGCATCCCCCAAGGGGGCAACACCGGGGAGCTGTTTTTT
CDR3: CASIPQGGNTGELFF

size: NA
J: TRBJ1-5
V: TRBV12-3/TRBV12-4
D: NA
DNA: TGTGCCAGCAGTTTTGGTAGGGATCAGCCCCAGCATTTT
CDR3: CASSFGRDQPQHF

size: NA
J: TRBJ1-1
V: TRBV12-3/TRBV12-4
D: NA
DNA: TGTGCCAGCAGTCCTAGCCTGGGCGGCACTGAAGCTTTCTTT
CDR3: CASSPSLGGTEAFF

size: many
J: TRBJ1-5
V: TRBV28
D: NA
DNA: TGTGCCAGCAGAACACCTGGACGGACGGATCAGCCCCAGCATTTT
CDR3: CASRTPGRTDQPQHF

size: NA
J: TRBJ2-1
V: TRBV6-2/TRBV6-3
D: NA
DNA: TGTGCCAGCAGTTATATCCAGCTGGGAAACAATGAGCAGTTCTTC
CDR3: CASSYIQLGNNEQFF

size: many
J: TRBJ1-2
V: TRBV5-1
D: NA
DNA: TGCGCCAGCAGCTTGGGACGAAACTATGGCTACACCTTC
CDR3: CASSLGRNYGYTF

size: few
J: TRBJ1-3
V: TRBV28
D: NA
DNA: TGTGCCAGCAGCCCCGGGACGGCTGGAAACACCATATATTTT
CDR3: CASSPGTAGNTIYF

size: many
J: TRBJ1-1
V: TRBV12-3/TRBV12-4
D: NA
DNA: TGTGCCAGCAGTTTCGGCCCGAACACTGAAGCTTTCTTT
CDR3: CASSFGPNTEAFF

size: few
J: TRBJ2-7
V: TRBV12-3/TRBV12-4
D: NA
DNA: TGTGCCAGCAGTCCCCGGACAACCTCCTACGAGCAGTACTTC
CDR3: CASSPRTTSYEQYF

size: few
J: TRBJ2-1
V: TRBV6-4
D: NA
DNA: TGTGCCAGCAGTGAAGTCAGTGGGGGGGCCGTGGTTGAGCAGTTCTTC
CDR3: CASSEVSGGAVVEQFF

size: NA
J: TRBJ2-1
V: TRBV13
D: TRBD1
DNA: TGTGCCAGCAGCGCACGGGACAGATACAATGAGCAGTTCTTC
CDR3: CASSARDRYNEQFF

size: NA
J: TRBJ2-2
V: TRBV28
D: NA
DNA: TGTGCCAGCAGAGAGGGGGCGAACACCGGGGAGCTGTTTTTT
CDR3: CASREGANTGELFF

size: few
J: TRBJ2-2
V: TRBV29-1
D: NA
DNA: TGCAGCGTCCGAGTTAGCGGATCGAACACCGGGGAGCTGTTTTTT
CDR3: CSVRVSGSNTGELFF

size: NA
J: TRBJ2-2
V: TRBV20-1
D: TRBD2
DNA: TGCAGTGCAAGAGTGCGGGGGGCAGTCGGGGAGCTGTTTTTT
CDR3: CSARVRGAVGELFF

size: NA
J: TRBJ2-2
V: TRBV2
D: NA
DNA: TGTGCCAGCAGTGAAACCAGAGGGAACACCGGGGAGCTGTTTTTT
CDR3: CASSETRGNTGELFF

size: many
J: TRBJ1-1
V: TRBV21-1
D: NA
DNA: TGTGCCAGCAGCAAAGTCGATCACACTGAAGCTTTCTTT
CDR3: CASSKVDHTEAFF